This passage covers 27 T cell receptor beta chains from one sample sequenced in a study of blood T cell repertoires in COVID-19. Clones were read by immunoSEQ multiplex PCR, and TCRdb kept only the in-frame ones, dropping some. This table has fewer than 85,000 clones, roughly 90% appearing once. Material for sequencing was peripheral blood. The origin of the receptors is a man aged 50 to 59 with active COVID-19.

The gene calls are TRBV18 and TRBJ2-3, with D maybe TRBD1 (6 bases). The ends were cut back, 4 bases at V and 7 bases at J, with 12 bases in the middle. Germline V gene lookup returns CDR1 KGHSH and CDR2 LQKENI. The CDR3 runs 13 residues. This CDR3 is CASSLHQGNTQYF. For the CDR3, the DNA is TGTGCCAGCTCACTTCACCAGGGGAATACGCAGTATTTT.

The chain carries TRBV10-3 and TRBJ2-1; D possibly corresponds to TRBD1 (6 bases). In germline, CDR1 is ENHRY, CDR2 SYGVKD. V lost 0 bases and J lost 9, with 15 bases in between. The CDR3 runs 15 residues. CDR3 in amino acids: CAISESNGGSGEQFF. CDR3 sequence (DNA): TGTGCCATCAGTGAGTCGAATGGGGGCTCTGGTGAGCAGTTCTTC.

V and J are TRBV6-2 or TRBV6-3 and TRBJ1-5, with D unresolved. Germline-derived CDR1 and CDR2 are MNHEY and SVGEGT. CDR3 length equals 14 residues. The V end was cut by 0 bases, the J end by 6 bases, with 9 bases between. For the CDR3, the DNA is TGTGCCAGCAGTTACTCCGGGGAGGGTCAGCCCCAGCATTTT. As protein: CASSYSGEGQPQHF.

V and J are TRBV9 and TRBJ2-2; 7 nucleotides agree with TRBD1. The CDR3 is 15 amino acids. Germline V gene sequence: CDR1 SGDLS, CDR2 YYNGEE. V was pared by 4 bases and J by 0 bases, with 3 bases of the junction left unmatched. CDR3 in DNA: TGTGCCAGCAGCAACAGGGGCGCGAACACCGGGGAGCTGTTTTTT. The encoded protein is CASSNRGANTGELFF.

This rearrangement joins TRBV5-1 to TRBJ1-4; the D is unclear. Per the germline V gene, CDR1 is SGHRS and CDR2 is YFSETQ. The V gene lost 4 bases and the J gene lost 3 bases, with 13 bases spanning the gap. This CDR3 comprises 15 residues. DNA for the CDR3: TGCGCCAGCAGCACGAATGTACAACCTAATGAAAAACTGTTTTTT. Translated, it gives CASSTNVQPNEKLFF.

This chain links TRBV2 with TRBJ1-5; no clear D. CDR3 length: 14 residues. Germline lookup yields CDR1 SNHLY and CDR2 FYNNEI. Deletions cut 3 bases from V and 6 bases from J, with 12 bases between. CDR3 protein: CASSDGEKIQPQHF. The CDR3 DNA sequence: TGTGCCAGCAGTGACGGGGAAAAAATTCAGCCCCAGCATTTT. The full variable domain, in which reference TRBV2 and TRBJ1-5 provide the parts outside the CDR3, is EPEVTQTPSHQVTQMGQEVILRCVPISNHLYFYWYRQILGQKVEFLVSFYNNEISEKSEIFDDQFSVERPDGSNFTLKIRSTKLEDSAMYFCASSDGEKIQPQHFGDGTRLSIL.

This chain uses TRBV7-2 with TRBJ2-1; 7 bases align to TRBD2. J gave up 8 bases and V 0 bases, and 7 bases lay outside the gene matches. CDR3 length: 15 residues. Germline values: CDR1 SGHTA, CDR2 FQGNSA. CDR3 sequence reads: CASSLAATSFHEQFF. The DNA for the CDR3 is TGTGCCAGCAGCTTAGCGGCGACTAGCTTTCATGAGCAGTTCTTC.

The CDR3 loop is CASSLDSLIGGYTF. In nucleotides, the CDR3 is TGCGCCAGCAGTCTGGACAGCCTCATCGGGGGCTACACCTTC. The rearrangement links TRBV4-1 to TRBJ1-2; D possibly corresponds to TRBD1 (6 bases). This CDR3 comprises 14 residues. The V end was cut by 6 bases, the J end by 8 bases, with 19 bases between. Looked up from germline, CDR1 is MGHRA and CDR2 is YSYEKL.

The chain carries TRBV10-2 and TRBJ2-3; TRBD2 matches at 12 bases. V gave up 0 bases and J gave up 0 bases; unmatched junction bases: 10. Germline V gene data show CDR1 as WSHSY and CDR2 as SAAADI. The CDR3 contains 20 residues. CDR3 nucleotide sequence: TGCGCCAGCAGTGAGTCGACCTTGACTAGCGGGGGATTTAGCACAGATACGCAGTATTTT. Translated: CASSESTLTSGGFSTDTQYF.

The rearrangement links TRBV7-8 to TRBJ2-7, with 8 bases that match TRBD2. The germline V gene encodes CDR1 SGHVS and CDR2 FQNEAQ. The CDR3 sequence is 14 residues long. V shed 1 base and J 5 bases; nucleotides not matched to a gene: 4. The CDR3 DNA follows: TGTGCCAGCAGCTTAGGCGGGAGGACCCACGAGCAGTACTTC. Translated: CASSLGGRTHEQYF. Combining the CDR3 with reference TRBV7-8 and TRBJ2-7 gives the whole variable domain GAGVSQSPRYKVAKRGQDVALRCDPISGHVSLFWYQQALGQGPEFLTYFQNEAQLDKSGLPSDRFFAERPEGSVSTLKIQRTQQEDSAVYLCASSLGGRTHEQYFGPGTRLTVT.

In its sample, this clone was seen a few times. The chain couples TRBV28 to TRBJ1-6; TRBD1 might be the D (5 bases). Germline V CDR1 and CDR2: MDHEN, SYDVKM. CDR3 size: 16 residues. The V end was cut by 8 bases, the J end by 11 bases, with 25 bases between. The CDR3 nucleotides are TGTGCCAGCGGAAAAGAGATTCTAGGGGTCTGGGCACCCCTCCACTTT. Its translation: CASGKEILGVWAPLHF.

CDR3 in amino acids: CASSLQNTGELFF. CDR3 nucleotides: TGTGCCAGCAGTTTACAGAACACCGGGGAGCTGTTTTTT. The rearrangement joins TRBV28 to TRBJ2-2, with D unresolved. V lost 2 bases and J lost 1, with 2 bases in between. In germline, CDR1 is MDHEN, CDR2 SYDVKM. This CDR3 is 13 amino acids long.

This chain uses TRBV27 with TRBJ1-2, with D possibly matching TRBD1 (6 bases). CDR3 length: 14 amino acids. Germline-derived CDR1 and CDR2 are MNHEY and SMNVEV (reference sequence). Trimming cost V 4 bases and J 4 bases, with 13 bases left between them. The CDR3 sequence is CASSSSWDIYGYTF. The CDR3 nucleotides are TGTGCCAGCAGTTCTTCTTGGGACATCTATGGCTACACCTTC.

The rearrangement uses TRBV11-2 and TRBJ2-5, with 10 positions matching TRBD2. This CDR3 region has 17 residues. With V trimmed by 5 bases and J by 5 bases, 14 bases remained unmatched. Per germline, CDR1 SGHAT and CDR2 FQNNGV. This CDR3 reads CASSPPSGGGGAETQYF. As DNA, the CDR3 is TGTGCCAGCAGCCCGCCTAGCGGGGGTGGGGGGGCTGAGACCCAGTACTTC.

The chain recombines TRBV5-4 with TRBJ1-2; D call uncertain. The germline V gene has CDR1 SGHNT and CDR2 YYREEE (reference sequence). Trimming left V 7 bases short and J 0 bases short, with 10 bases between. The CDR3 totals 13 residues. The CDR3 loop reads CASAPQTNYGYTF. The CDR3 coding sequence is TGTGCCAGCGCCCCCCAGACTAACTATGGCTACACCTTC.

The CDR3, as DNA: TGTGCCAGCAGCTTAAGCCCCGGGGGGGCCGAGACCCAGTACTTC. Translating it yields CASSLSPGGAETQYF. The rearrangement joins TRBV7-2 to TRBJ2-5; 8 bases line up with TRBD2. Germline CDR1 and CDR2: SGHTA and FQGNSA. CDR3 length equals 15 residues. V lost 2 bases to trimming and J lost 5 bases; unmatched junction nucleotides: 7.

The genes are TRBV3-1 (or the pseudogene TRBV3-2) and TRBJ2-1; 8 nucleotides match TRBD2. V lost 2 bases to trimming and J lost 8 bases; unmatched junction nucleotides: 8. The CDR3 loop spans 15 amino acids. Germline values: CDR1 LGHDT, CDR2 YNNKEL (reference sequence). The CDR3 bases are TGTGCCAGCAGCCAAACACTAGCGGCTAGCGATGAGCAGTTCTTC. Amino acids: CASSQTLAASDEQFF.

The chain carries TRBV7-9 and TRBJ2-2; D might be TRBD2 (6 bases). The CDR3 loop spans 17 amino acids. CDR1 and CDR2 from the germline V gene are SEHNR and FQNEAQ (reference sequence). V was shortened by 1 base and J by 6 bases, with 18 bases between the two germline ends. CDR3 in amino acids: CASSLEKGGESSGELFF. CDR3 DNA sequence: TGTGCCAGCAGCTTAGAAAAGGGAGGAGAAAGTTCCGGGGAGCTGTTTTTT. Full variable domain (missing parts from reference TRBV7-9 and TRBJ2-2): DTGVSQNPRHKITKRGQNVTFRCDPISEHNRLYWYRQTLGQGPEFLTYFQNEAQLEKSRLLSDRFSAERPKGSFSTLEIQRTEQGDSAMYLCASSLEKGGESSGELFFGEGSRLTVL.

V is TRBV11-2 and J is TRBJ2-1; possibly TRBD2 for D (6 bases). This CDR3 has 15 residues. V lost 1 base, J lost 2 bases, and 9 bases lay in between. CDR1 SGHAT and CDR2 FQNNGV come from the germline V gene. The CDR3 DNA sequence: TGTGCCAGCAGCTTAGTTGCGGGGACCTACAATGAGCAGTTCTTC. Translation: CASSLVAGTYNEQFF. Supplemented by reference TRBV11-2 and TRBJ2-1, the full variable domain reads EAGVAQSPRYKIIEKRQSVAFWCNPISGHATLYWYQQILGQGPKLLIQFQNNGVVDDSQLPKDRFSAERLKGVDSTLKIQPAKLEDSAVYLCASSLVAGTYNEQFFGPGTRLTVL.

The chain is built from TRBV6-5 and TRBJ2-1; D is perhaps TRBD2 (6 bases). Between the trimmed V and J ends, which lost 0 bases and 6 bases, there was a span of 12 bases. This CDR3 contains 15 residues. Germline CDR1 is MNHEY and CDR2 is SVGAGI. CDR3 sequence reads: CASSYSPVGGNEQFF. The CDR3 region has the DNA TGTGCCAGCAGTTACTCCCCCGTCGGGGGCAATGAGCAGTTCTTC.

This clone was picked up one time. V and J are TRBV28 and TRBJ1-2; D gene uncertain. The CDR3 is made up of 15 amino acids. Germline CDR1 is MDHEN and CDR2 is SYDVKM. Trimming cost V 8 bases and J 4 bases, with 20 bases left between them. CDR3 in amino acids: CASGSAARGFYGYTF. CDR3 DNA sequence: TGTGCCAGCGGGAGTGCCGCCCGAGGGTTCTATGGCTACACCTTC.

V is TRBV9 and J is TRBJ2-1; TRBD2 aligns across 8 bases. Looked up from germline, CDR1 is SGDLS and CDR2 is YYNGEE. The CDR3 contains 14 residues. V gave up 0 bases and J gave up 10 bases; unmatched junction bases: 6. CDR3 bases: TGTGCCAGCAGCGTAGACACTACTAGCGGAGAGCAGTTCTTC. Amino acids: CASSVDTTSGEQFF. Full variable domain (outside the CDR3, taken from reference TRBV9 and TRBJ2-1): DSGVTQTPKHLITATGQRVTLRCSPRSGDLSVYWYQQSLDQGLQFLIQYYNGEERAKGNILERFSAQQFPDLHSELNLSSLELGDSALYFCASSVDTTSGEQFFGPGTRLTVL.

The chain carries TRBV7-2 and TRBJ1-2; 9 bases line up with TRBD1. Trimming at V came to 4 bases and at J to 2 bases, leaving 2 bases not matched to a gene. Germline CDR1 reads SGHTA; CDR2 reads FQGNSA. There are 14 residues in the CDR3. The DNA of the CDR3 is TGTGCCAGCAGCTCACAGGGGGCGAACTATGGCTACACCTTC. Its translation: CASSSQGANYGYTF.

The chain employs TRBV18 and TRBJ2-5; maybe TRBD2 (6 bases). Per germline, CDR1 KGHSH and CDR2 LQKENI. Trimming shortened V by 5 bases and J by 2 bases, and 18 bases separated the two germline ends. The CDR3 has 16 amino acids. CDR3 protein: CASSSRSAGRQETQYF. In DNA, the CDR3 is TGTGCCAGCTCATCCCGCTCGGCGGGAAGGCAAGAGACCCAGTACTTC.

This chain links TRBV4-1 with TRBJ1-3; unclear D gene. V dropped 0 bases and J dropped 4 bases, with 7 bases sitting between them. This CDR3 is 14 amino acids long. Per the germline V gene, CDR1 is MGHRA and CDR2 is YSYEKL. The CDR3 here is CASSQDGGGNTIYF. The CDR3 DNA is TGCGCCAGCAGCCAAGATGGAGGGGGAAACACCATATATTTT.

The chain recombines TRBV6-1 with TRBJ1-5, with TRBD1 as a possible D gene (6 bases). The CDR3 loop spans 14 amino acids. V dropped 1 base and J dropped 6 bases, with 10 bases sitting between them. Per the germline V gene, CDR1 is MNHNS and CDR2 is SASEGT. CDR3 in amino acids: CASSEGGGVQPQHF. CDR3 DNA: TGTGCCAGCAGTGAAGGAGGGGGAGTTCAGCCCCAGCATTTT.

CDR3 protein: CASSESRDTEAFF. CDR3 in DNA: TGTGCCAGCAGCGAAAGTCGGGATACTGAAGCTTTCTTT. This chain connects TRBV11-2 to TRBJ1-1; D ambiguous. Per the germline V gene, CDR1 is SGHAT and CDR2 is FQNNGV. This CDR3 comprises 13 residues. The V and J ends lost 5 bases and 5 bases respectively, with 12 bases between them.